There are many counts of the clone carrying this TCR beta chain. Its specificity is unknown. CDR3 size: 12 residues. The V end lost 7 bases, the J end lost 5 bases, and 9 bases lay between the germline ends. These data come from a study of T-cell reconstitution after alpha-beta-depleted transplantation in children. Study results and caveats: It was reported that alpha-beta T cells came from several hundred expanded graft clones (about two months after transplant). For some patients, TCRbeta diversity was high at day 60 because of recipient T cells and thymic progenitors that survived. T-cell counts and diversity were attributed mostly to newly produced T cells one year after transplant.

Unique molecular identifiers were built into the TCRbeta library. MiXCR, run by TCRdb on the PCR reads, gives a single entry per CDR3 protein. This table has roughly 280,000 distinct CDR3 sequences, around a tenth appearing once. The material sequenced was peripheral blood, taken 180 days after TCRalphabeta/CD19-depleted stem cell transplant. This chain links TRBV12-3 or TRBV12-4 with TRBJ2-4; D is undetermined. The clonotype comes from a male patient aged 2 to 9 who had a stem cell transplant for chronic granulomatous disease, so the T cells may come from the graft donor. The CDR3 loop reads CASKAVENIQYF. The CDR3 DNA follows: TGTGCCAGCAAAGCAGTCGAAAACATTCAGTACTTC.